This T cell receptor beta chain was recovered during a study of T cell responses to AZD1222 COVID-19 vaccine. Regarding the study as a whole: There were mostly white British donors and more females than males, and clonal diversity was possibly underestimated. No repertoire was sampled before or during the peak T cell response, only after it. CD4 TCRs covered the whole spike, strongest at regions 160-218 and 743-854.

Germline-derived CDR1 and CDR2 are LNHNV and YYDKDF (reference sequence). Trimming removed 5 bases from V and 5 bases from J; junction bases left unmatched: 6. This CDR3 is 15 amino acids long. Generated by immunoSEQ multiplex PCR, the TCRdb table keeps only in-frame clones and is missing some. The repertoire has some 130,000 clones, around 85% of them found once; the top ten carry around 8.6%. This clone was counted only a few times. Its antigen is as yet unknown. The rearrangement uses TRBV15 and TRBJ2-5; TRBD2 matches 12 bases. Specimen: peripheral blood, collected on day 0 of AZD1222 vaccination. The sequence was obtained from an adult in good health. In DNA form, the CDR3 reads TGTGCCACCAGCTTCGGACTAGCGGGACAGGAGACCCAGTACTTC. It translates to CATSFGLAGQETQYF.